Sequencing of this T cell receptor beta chain was carried out in a study of T cell responses to AZD1222 COVID-19 vaccine. Note on this clone: Its antigen is as yet unknown.

Study-wide results and limits: AZD1222 recipients seropositive at baseline numbered only five to seven. White British donors predominated, females outnumbered males, and clonal diversity was possibly underestimated. CD4 TCRs linked to vaccination spanned spike, dominating at 160-218 and 743-854.

Sequencing used immunoSEQ multiplex PCR; TCRdb keeps in-frame clones, though not all of them. This sample yields 140,000 to 150,000 clones, of which approximately 93% are seen a single time; around 10% belongs to the top ten. V dropped 1 base and J dropped 3 bases, with 15 bases sitting between them. The CDR3 runs 16 residues. Germline CDR1 and CDR2: LGHNA and YNFKEQ. The sequence was obtained from an adult who had recovered from COVID-19. Sequenced here: peripheral blood, sampled after recovery from COVID-19. The rearrangement joins TRBV4-2 to TRBJ1-2, with no clear D. CDR3 amino acids: CASSQVGSIQDYGYTF. The DNA of the CDR3 is TGTGCCAGCAGCCAAGTGGGGAGTATCCAGGACTATGGCTACACCTTC.